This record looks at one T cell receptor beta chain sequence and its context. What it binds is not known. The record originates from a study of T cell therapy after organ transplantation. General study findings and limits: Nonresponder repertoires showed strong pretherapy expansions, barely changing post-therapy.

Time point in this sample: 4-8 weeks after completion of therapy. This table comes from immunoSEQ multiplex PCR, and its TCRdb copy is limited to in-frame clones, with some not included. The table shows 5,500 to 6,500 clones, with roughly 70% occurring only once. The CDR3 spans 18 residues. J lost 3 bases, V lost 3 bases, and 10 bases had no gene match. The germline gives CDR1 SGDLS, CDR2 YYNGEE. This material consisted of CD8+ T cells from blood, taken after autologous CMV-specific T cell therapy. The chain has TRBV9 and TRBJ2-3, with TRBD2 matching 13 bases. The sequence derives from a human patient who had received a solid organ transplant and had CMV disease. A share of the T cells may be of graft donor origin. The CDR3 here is CASSATLAGGPVTDTQYF. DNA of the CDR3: TGTGCCAGCAGCGCCACACTAGCGGGAGGGCCTGTTACAGATACGCAGTATTTT. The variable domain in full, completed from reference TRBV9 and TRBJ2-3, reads DSGVTQTPKHLITATGQRVTLRCSPRSGDLSVYWYQQSLDQGLQFLIQYYNGEERAKGNILERFSAQQFPDLHSELNLSSLELGDSALYFCASSATLAGGPVTDTQYFGPGTRLTVL.